A selection of T cell receptor beta chains follows, all from one sample in a study of identical twins. Using its own MiXCR run on the 5' RACE reads, TCRdb lists one record per CDR3 protein. The sample shows under 450,000 distinct CDR3 sequences, around 18% of them seen only once. Sequencing was carried out using naive T cells sorted from blood. The source is a man aged 50-60 years in good health. The conserved cysteine and the conserved F or W are not part of the CDR3 here. The D gene is left open where the match is weak.

v_gene	j_gene	d_gene	CDR3aa
TRBV15	TRBJ2-5	-	ATSRNPGPQETQY
TRBV7-9	TRBJ1-1	-	ASSLLAGVNTEAF
TRBV28	TRBJ2-7	TRBD1	ASRGPGQILPYEQY
TRBV25-1	TRBJ2-7	-	ASTADYEQY
TRBV6-2/TRBV6-3	TRBJ2-7	-	ASSYKSRGEQY
TRBV20-1	TRBJ2-2	TRBD1	SARWQGADGELF
TRBV5-4	TRBJ2-1	TRBD2	ASSLSASGNNEQF
TRBV6-5	TRBJ2-7	TRBD2	ASRGGPYEQY
TRBV11-1	TRBJ2-3	TRBD1	ASSSRTGEDTQY
TRBV28	TRBJ2-1	-	ASSTRRENPGNEQF
TRBV5-1	TRBJ2-1	TRBD2	ASSLALAGVNEQF
TRBV6-2/TRBV6-3	TRBJ2-7	-	ASSPLGGLEQY
TRBV20-1	TRBJ1-2	TRBD1	SARIVGTGGTGYGYT
TRBV27	TRBJ2-2	-	ASSLLPTGELF
TRBV20-1	TRBJ2-2	-	SAREGGGARGELF
TRBV7-2	TRBJ2-4	-	ASSPGTSNIQY
TRBV29-1	TRBJ2-7	TRBD1	SALTGVGYEQY
TRBV9	TRBJ2-3	-	ASSVEGRRTDTQY
TRBV7-8	TRBJ2-3	-	ASSPQGQVGTNTQY
TRBV7-8	TRBJ2-1	-	ASSPSGPGLREF
TRBV6-1	TRBJ2-5	TRBD1	ASRRDRGETQY
TRBV24-1	TRBJ2-5	-	ATSGIDQETQY
TRBV4-3	TRBJ2-7	-	ASSPSWKGVYEQY
TRBV12-3/TRBV12-4	TRBJ1-1	-	ASSLGLLYTEAF
TRBV13	TRBJ2-1	TRBD2	ASSSPTAGVNEQF
TRBV12-3/TRBV12-4	TRBJ2-1	-	ASRGGGGGIDEQF
TRBV28	TRBJ2-1	-	ASVSSGEDLGF
TRBV5-1	TRBJ1-2	TRBD1	ASSSGTGSPTGYGYT
TRBV7-2	TRBJ2-3	-	ASSPTPGPWHDTQY
TRBV12-3/TRBV12-4	TRBJ2-7	-	ASSRNRAGQY
TRBV4-2	TRBJ2-2	-	ASSQVRGTGELF
TRBV5-6	TRBJ1-1	-	ASSFTDGLLEAF
TRBV12-3/TRBV12-4	TRBJ1-6	-	ASSFRRQIDSPLH
TRBV11-2	TRBJ2-5	TRBD2	ASSRVRGSQETQY
TRBV27	TRBJ1-6	TRBD1	ASRTGFSPLH
TRBV3-1	TRBJ2-1	-	ASSQPGTINEQF
TRBV10-1	TRBJ2-3	-	ASSESSWTDQPDTQY
TRBV11-2	TRBJ2-1	-	ASSRRLDLNEQF
TRBV25-1	TRBJ2-5	TRBD1	ASSEFKGTVQETQY
TRBV6-1	TRBJ2-5	-	ASSKDKAQETQY
TRBV20-1	TRBJ2-7	-	SSRAEGYEQY